These 25 T cell receptor beta chains were sequenced from one sample in a study of cytomegalovirus exposure and HLA in healthy donors (dated by TCRdb to about 2017). Receptor libraries were prepared by the immunoSEQ multiplex PCR assay. For the multiplex PCR, a mixture combining 60 forward primers for TCR Vbeta segments and 13 reverse primers for TCR Jbeta segments was used. As stored in TCRdb, this immuneACCESS dataset retains in-frame rearrangements with V and J assigned. A fraction of the clones does not appear; measured against another copy, unresolved V genes explain less than half of the discrepancy, and the remainder lacks a known reason. Counted in this sample were about 130,000 clones; 70% to 85% of them appeared once. The ten largest clones add up to roughly 4.2% of the sample. The sample consisted of PBMCs. These receptor sequences come from a male donor in good health and CMV-seropositive.

The rearrangement links TRBV2 to TRBJ2-2; D is uncertain. The V and J ends lost 6 bases and 3 bases respectively, with 8 bases between them. The CDR3 has 13 residues. Germline CDR1 SNHLY, CDR2 FYNNEI. Written as DNA, the CDR3 is TGTGCCAGCAGGGTACAGTACACCGGGGAGCTGTTTTTT. Translation: CASRVQYTGELFF.

The gene calls are TRBV29-1 and TRBJ2-2; 7 nucleotides line up with TRBD1. The CDR3 is made up of 14 amino acids. CDR1 SQVTM and CDR2 ANQGSEA come from the germline V gene. J lost 0 bases, V lost 6 bases, and 4 bases had no gene match. The CDR3 nucleotides read TGCAGCGTACGGGACAGTCCGAACACCGGGGAGCTGTTTTTT. Its translation is CSVRDSPNTGELFF.

The chain has TRBV18 and TRBJ1-1; 7 nucleotides agree with TRBD1. The trim removed 6 bases at V and 3 bases at J, leaving 13 bases unmatched. This CDR3 is 16 amino acids long. Germline V CDR1 and CDR2: KGHSH, LQKENI. CDR3 protein: CASSVGDREAHTEAFF. CDR3 nucleotide sequence: TGTGCCAGCTCGGTGGGCGACAGGGAGGCTCACACTGAAGCTTTCTTT.

This clone was observed a few times. The genes are TRBV25-1 and TRBJ2-4, with D tentatively TRBD2 (6 bases). This CDR3 is built from 15 residues. Germline assignment: CDR1 MGHDK and CDR2 SYGVNS. V was pared by 3 bases and J by 1 base, with 10 bases between. The CDR3 sequence is CASSEAGWAKNIQYF. Written as DNA, the CDR3 is TGTGCCAGCAGTGAGGCGGGATGGGCCAAAAACATTCAGTACTTC.

This clone was found a few times. The chain employs TRBV11-2 and TRBJ2-2, with D possibly matching TRBD2 (6 bases). Trimming pared 7 bases from V and 4 bases from J, leaving 28 bases between. Germline loops: CDR1 SGHAT, CDR2 FQNNGV. The CDR3 consists of 19 residues. The CDR3, as DNA: TGTGCCAGCACGACTAGAGATCAACCTAGTGGGCCCAGCACCGGGGAGCTGTTTTTT. Protein product: CASTTRDQPSGPSTGELFF.

The chain uses TRBV27 and TRBJ1-5; 7 bases align to TRBD1. Trimming cost V 5 bases and J 9 bases; bases outside gene matches: 10. Germline V lookup: CDR1 MNHEY, CDR2 SMNVEV (reference sequence). The CDR3 length is 14 residues. This CDR3 is CASSLNRGRGPQHF. CDR3 sequence (DNA): TGTGCCAGCAGTCTTAACAGGGGCAGAGGGCCCCAGCATTTT.

This rearrangement joins TRBV6-5 to TRBJ2-7, with 8 positions matching TRBD1. CDR1 is MNHEY and CDR2 is SVGAGI in the germline V gene. CDR3 length: 14 residues. V was clipped by 5 bases and J by 7 bases; unmatched bases: 10. The CDR3, as DNA: TGTGCCAGCAGTCCCTCAGGGGGCTCAAGGGAGCAGTACTTC. Protein product: CASSPSGGSREQYF.

This clone was seen a single time. The V gene is TRBV10-3, the J gene TRBJ1-5; weak D call: TRBD1 (6 bases). Germline V gene sequence: CDR1 ENHRY, CDR2 SYGVKD. Trimming left V 1 base short and J 1 base short, with 8 bases between. The CDR3 is made up of 15 amino acids. CDR3 coding DNA: TGTGCCATCAGTGAGTTACAGGGAAGCAATCAGCCCCAGCATTTT. Translation: CAISELQGSNQPQHF.

The chain employs TRBV18 and TRBJ2-6; 8 bases line up with TRBD1. The CDR3 length is 18 residues. Trimming took 2 bases from V and 4 from J; bases not matched to a gene: 10. Per the germline V gene, CDR1 is KGHSH and CDR2 is LQKENI. The CDR3 here is CASSPYVGQGGGANVLTF. DNA for the CDR3: TGTGCCAGCTCACCATATGTAGGACAGGGCGGAGGGGCCAACGTCCTGACTTTC.

This rearrangement joins TRBV7-9 to TRBJ1-1; a weak D match, TRBD1 (5 bases). The CDR3 has 16 amino acids. The germline V gene encodes CDR1 SEHNR and CDR2 FQNEAQ (reference sequence). Deletions cut 0 bases from V and 3 bases from J, with 14 bases between. The CDR3 nucleotides are TGTGCCAGCAGCTTAGCAGGACGTCTACAGGACACTGAAGCTTTCTTT. The encoded protein is CASSLAGRLQDTEAFF.

The V call is TRBV28, the J call TRBJ2-7; no reliable D call. The length of the CDR3 is 15 residues. Per the germline V gene, CDR1 is MDHEN and CDR2 is SYDVKM. Trimming took 2 bases from V and 0 from J, leaving 11 bases between them. The CDR3 DNA reads as TGTGCCAGCAGTTTACCCGGAGCAGCCTCCTACGAGCAGTACTTC. Its protein product is CASSLPGAASYEQYF.

The chain uses TRBV6-5 and TRBJ1-2, with D tentatively TRBD1 (5 bases). V was trimmed by 6 bases and J by 2 bases, leaving 10 bases between them. Germline loops: CDR1 MNHEY, CDR2 SVGAGI. This CDR3 is built from 13 residues. The CDR3, as DNA: TGTGCCAGCAGCCCCAGGGAAAACTATGGCTACACCTTC. Encoded protein: CASSPRENYGYTF.

This chain connects TRBV6-6 to TRBJ1-1, with 8 bases fitting TRBD1. The germline gives CDR1 MNHNY, CDR2 SVGAGI (reference sequence). Trimming at V came to 6 bases and at J to 6 bases, leaving 12 bases not matched to a gene. CDR3 length: 15 amino acids. CDR3 residues: CASRYTGGIDPEAFF. CDR3 coding DNA: TGTGCCAGCAGGTATACAGGGGGAATCGACCCTGAAGCTTTCTTT.

The chain joins TRBV28 to TRBJ1-4; TRBD1 agrees at 9 bases. This CDR3 spans 16 amino acids. The junction had 9 bases not matched to a gene; V was cut back by 5 bases and J by 5 bases. Germline CDR1 reads MDHEN; CDR2 reads SYDVKM. The CDR3 DNA sequence: TGTGCCAGCAGTCCTCGACAGGGGGTTTCAAATGAAAAACTGTTTTTT. Amino acids: CASSPRQGVSNEKLFF.

The CDR3 coding sequence is TGTGCCACGACAGGGGGCATAGGTGAAAAACTGTTTTTT. As protein: CATTGGIGEKLFF. The chain is built from TRBV28 and TRBJ1-4; 10 positions agree with TRBD1. The CDR3 consists of 13 residues. The germline gives CDR1 MDHEN, CDR2 SYDVKM. The trim removed 10 bases at V and 7 bases at J, leaving 6 bases unmatched. Combining the CDR3 with reference TRBV28 and TRBJ1-4 gives the whole variable domain DVKVTQSSRYLVKRTGEKVFLECVQDMDHENMFWYRQDPGLGLRLIYFSYDVKMKEKGDIPEGYSVSREKKERFSLILESASTNQTSMYLCATTGGIGEKLFFGSGTQLSVL.

This clone was recorded a few times. CDR3: CASSLKVGRDEQYF. DNA of the CDR3: TGTGCCAGCAGCTTAAAGGTGGGGCGCGACGAGCAGTACTTC. The chain joins TRBV7-9 to TRBJ2-7; D is perhaps TRBD1 (5 bases). V was cut by 2 bases and J by 5 bases, with 13 bases left in between. Germline lookup yields CDR1 SEHNR and CDR2 FQNEAQ (reference sequence). The CDR3 contains 14 residues.

Here the CDR3 DNA reads TGTGCCAGCAGACCGTCGGTCGTTAACACTGAAGCTTTCTTT. Translation gives CASRPSVVNTEAFF. The genes are TRBV28 and TRBJ1-1; D uncertain. Germline V CDR1 and CDR2: MDHEN, SYDVKM. Trimming stripped 6 bases from V and 2 bases from J, with 13 bases between. The length of the CDR3 is 14 residues.

This chain links TRBV9 with TRBJ2-2; no definite D call. Trimming shortened V by 6 bases and J by 1 base, and 7 bases separated the two germline ends. The CDR3 covers 13 residues. Germline CDR1 reads SGDLS; CDR2 reads YYNGEE. The chain's CDR3 is CASKTRNTGELFF. The CDR3 coding sequence is TGTGCCAGCAAGACTCGGAACACCGGGGAGCTGTTTTTT.

The sample holds a few counts of this clone. The V gene is TRBV28, the J gene TRBJ2-7, with 8 positions matching TRBD1. V trimming: 3 bases; J trimming: 5 bases; junction bases outside the gene matches: 9. Germline CDR1 MDHEN, CDR2 SYDVKM. This CDR3 region has 15 residues. CDR3 sequence (DNA): TGTGCCAGCAGTTTTTCCGGACAGGGCCACCACGAGCAGTACTTC. This encodes CASSFSGQGHHEQYF.

The gene calls are TRBV6-5 and TRBJ1-5; 9 bases are shared with TRBD1. The germline V gene encodes CDR1 MNHEY and CDR2 SVGAGI. The CDR3 sequence is 14 residues long. The ends lost 6 bases at V and 5 bases at J; junction bases unmatched: 5. CDR3 sequence: CASRADRGYQPQHF. CDR3 bases: TGTGCCAGCAGGGCGGACAGGGGTTATCAGCCCCAGCATTTT.

The chain links TRBV28 to TRBJ1-3; a weak D match, TRBD1 (5 bases). Looked up from germline, CDR1 is MDHEN and CDR2 is SYDVKM. The CDR3 totals 14 residues. The V end lost 5 bases, the J end lost 4 bases, and 12 bases lay between the germline ends. CDR3 protein: CASSPAGLGNTIYF. CDR3 coding DNA: TGTGCCAGCAGTCCGGCAGGGTTAGGAAACACCATATATTTT.

The chain combines TRBV14 with TRBJ1-4; D uncertain. The CDR3 contains 13 residues. Looked up from germline, CDR1 is SGHDN and CDR2 is FVKESK. Trimming cost V 4 bases and J 6 bases, with 9 bases left between them. The CDR3 DNA follows: TGTGCCAGCAGCCGCAATATAGATGAAAAACTGTTTTTT. Translating it yields CASSRNIDEKLFF.

The chain joins TRBV5-1 to TRBJ2-1, with 12 positions matching TRBD2. Germline-derived CDR1 and CDR2 are SGHRS and YFSETQ. The CDR3 covers 15 residues. The J segment lost 4 bases and the V segment lost 4 bases, leaving 3 bases of the junction unmatched. The CDR3 DNA sequence: TGCGCCAGCAGCGTGACTAGCGGGAGTTACAATGAGCAGTTCTTC. Translated, it gives CASSVTSGSYNEQFF.

The rearrangement links TRBV2 to TRBJ2-3; tentative D call: TRBD2 (5 bases). Per germline, CDR1 SNHLY and CDR2 FYNNEI. Trimming removed 3 bases from V and 4 bases from J, with 5 bases in between. The length of the CDR3 is 12 residues. DNA of the CDR3: TGTGCCAGCAGTGAGGAGGCAGATACGCAGTATTTT. Its protein is CASSEEADTQYF.

This CDR3 reads CASSLGGSGASQYF. CDR3 nucleotide sequence: TGTGCCAGCAGCTTAGGTGGTAGCGGCGCGTCCCAGTACTTC. The V and J genes are TRBV7-6 and TRBJ2-5; D might be TRBD2 (6 bases). V lost 1 base and J lost 9, with 15 bases in between. From germline, CDR1 is SGHVS and CDR2 FNYEAQ. The CDR3 spans 14 residues.